Below, 25 T cell receptor beta chains from the same sample are listed, as sequenced in a study of shared clonotypes between healthy human individuals. CD45RO-negative, CCR7-selected cells formed the naive CD8 fraction, which excluded terminally differentiated effector memory CD45RA+ cells. Sequenced by immunoSEQ multiplex PCR; TCRdb stores in-frame clones only, minus some. The sample consists of about 2,200,000 clones, 93% of them appearing once. Sequenced material: naive CD8+ T cells from PBMCs. These receptors all come from a young man in good health. Some clones in this sample may be carry-over from other donors' samples.

This chain uses TRBV7-6 with TRBJ2-7; 7 positions agree with TRBD1. Germline CDR1 SGHVS, CDR2 FNYEAQ. The CDR3 loop spans 14 amino acids. Trimming cost V 1 base and J 5 bases; bases outside gene matches: 5. The CDR3 protein is CASSLVTGSHEQYF. The CDR3 nucleotides are TGTGCCAGCAGCTTAGTGACAGGGTCACACGAGCAGTACTTC. Drawing the rest from reference TRBV7-6 and TRBJ2-7, the complete variable domain is GAGVSQSPRYKVTKRGQDVALRCDPISGHVSLYWYRQALGQGPEFLTYFNYEAQQDKSGLPNDRFSAERPEGSISTLTIQRTEQRDSAMYRCASSLVTGSHEQYFGPGTRLTVT.

The chain uses TRBV2 and TRBJ2-1, with D uncertain. V dropped 2 bases and J dropped 1 base, with 6 bases sitting between them. In germline, CDR1 is SNHLY, CDR2 FYNNEI. There are 14 residues in the CDR3. The DNA of the CDR3 is TGTGCCAGCAGTGAAACCAGGTCCTACAATGAGCAGTTCTTC. This codes for CASSETRSYNEQFF.

V is TRBV4-1 and J is TRBJ1-5; D gene uncertain. V was trimmed by 1 base and J by 6 bases, leaving 10 bases between them. The germline gives CDR1 MGHRA, CDR2 YSYEKL. CDR3 size: 14 residues. CDR3 in amino acids: CASSQADTGQPQHF. The DNA for the CDR3 is TGCGCCAGCAGCCAAGCTGACACGGGTCAGCCCCAGCATTTT.

The rearrangement uses TRBV7-2 and TRBJ2-7; the D call may be TRBD1 or TRBD2 (5 bases each). The germline CDR1 and CDR2 sequences are SGHTA and FQGNSA. This CDR3 is 13 amino acids long. V was clipped by 5 bases and J by 3 bases, with 11 bases between them. DNA of the CDR3: TGTGCCAGCAGCACCGGGGACCTCTACGAGCAGTACTTC. This sequence encodes CASSTGDLYEQYF.

This sequence joins TRBV6-1 and TRBJ2-3; TRBD1 might be the D (5 bases). The ends were cut back, 6 bases at V and 0 bases at J, with 13 bases in the middle. CDR3 length: 15 residues. Germline V gene lookup returns CDR1 MNHNS and CDR2 SASEGT. The CDR3 bases are TGTGCCAGCAGCTCCGACAGCTCTAGCACAGATACGCAGTATTTT. It encodes CASSSDSSSTDTQYF.

J is TRBJ1-5 and V is TRBV7-9; D might be TRBD1 (6 bases). This CDR3 is built from 13 residues. Germline CDR1 reads SEHNR; CDR2 reads FQNEAQ (reference sequence). Trimming removed 5 bases from V and 7 bases from J, with 12 bases in between. The CDR3: CASSPDSGQPQHF. CDR3 in DNA: TGTGCCAGCAGCCCGGACAGTGGGCAGCCCCAGCATTTT.

The genes are TRBV28 and TRBJ2-5, with D tentatively TRBD1 (5 bases). The ends were cut back, 2 bases at V and 8 bases at J, with 12 bases in the middle. CDR1 and CDR2 (germline): MDHEN, SYDVKM. The CDR3 runs to 13 residues. The CDR3: CASSLRTGRTQYF. The CDR3, as DNA: TGTGCCAGCAGTTTACGTACAGGTCGAACCCAGTACTTC.

The chain recombines TRBV7-9 with TRBJ2-7; the D gene is possibly TRBD2 (5 bases). The CDR3 loop spans 13 amino acids. V was trimmed by 5 bases and J by 4 bases, leaving 12 bases between them. Per the germline V gene, CDR1 is SEHNR and CDR2 is FQNEAQ (reference sequence). CDR3 region: CASSPVGDYEQYF. The CDR3 DNA reads TGTGCCAGCAGCCCCGTCGGGGATTACGAGCAGTACTTC.

The V and J genes are TRBV5-6 and TRBJ2-7; 7 bases are a match to TRBD1. The CDR3 runs 12 residues. V shed 4 bases, J shed 8 bases, and the junction held 6 bases outside the gene matches. Germline loops: CDR1 SGHDT, CDR2 YYEEEE. The CDR3 DNA reads as TGTGCCAGCAGCCCAGACAGGGAGAAGCAGTACTTC. Its translation is CASSPDREKQYF.

The rearrangement joins TRBV7-8 to TRBJ2-7; 9 bases fit TRBD1. The CDR3 sequence is 15 residues long. Germline V gives CDR1 SGHVS, CDR2 FQNEAQ. J was trimmed by 3 bases and V by 5 bases; bases with no gene match: 8. For the CDR3, the DNA is TGTGCCAGCAGCCGACGCCGGGACAGGGTCTACGAGCAGTACTTC. Its protein product is CASSRRRDRVYEQYF.

The V gene is TRBV15, the J gene TRBJ2-3, with D maybe TRBD2 (6 bases). V was cut by 3 bases and J by 1 base, with 17 bases left in between. Per the germline V gene, CDR1 is LNHNV and CDR2 is YYDKDF (reference sequence). The CDR3 extends over 17 amino acids. The CDR3 protein is CATSSRGAGGGTDTQYF. The CDR3 region has the DNA TGTGCCACCAGCAGCCGCGGGGCGGGTGGGGGCACAGATACGCAGTATTTT.

The rearrangement uses TRBV12-5 and TRBJ2-2, with no clear D. Germline-derived CDR1 and CDR2 are LGHNT and FRNRAP. This CDR3 is built from 13 residues. V lost 6 bases to trimming and J lost 7 bases, with 12 bases between them. CDR3 region: CASGPGRNGELFF. CDR3 bases: TGTGCTAGTGGCCCCGGGCGGAACGGGGAGCTGTTTTTT. Drawing the rest from reference TRBV12-5 and TRBJ2-2, the complete variable domain is DARVTQTPRHKVTEMGQEVTMRCQPILGHNTVFWYRQTMMQGLELLAYFRNRAPLDDSGMPKDRFSAEMPDATLATLKIQPSEPRDSAVYFCASGPGRNGELFFGEGSRLTVL.

The chain is built from TRBV27 and TRBJ1-6, with unresolved D. Germline V CDR1 and CDR2: MNHEY, SMNVEV (reference sequence). The CDR3 loop spans 12 amino acids. Trimming took 6 bases from V and 6 from J, leaving 6 bases between them. In nucleotides, the CDR3 is TGTGCCAGCAGGACTTTTAATTCACCCCTCCACTTT. It translates to CASRTFNSPLHF.

The chain uses TRBV5-4 and TRBJ2-7, with D perhaps matching TRBD2 (5 bases). This CDR3 is 12 amino acids long. With 6 bases removed from V and 4 bases from J, the gap between germline ends came to 11 bases. Per germline, CDR1 SGHNT and CDR2 YYREEE (reference sequence). CDR3 nucleotide sequence: TGTGCCAGCAACGCGGGCGGGTACGAGCAGTACTTC. It encodes CASNAGGYEQYF.

The chain recombines TRBV5-6 with TRBJ2-7; D unresolved. Germline V gene lookup returns CDR1 SGHDT and CDR2 YYEEEE. Trimming shortened V by 3 bases and J by 0 bases, and 7 bases separated the two germline ends. This CDR3 is built from 13 residues. The DNA of the CDR3 is TGTGCCAGCAGCTGGCTCAGCTCCTACGAGCAGTACTTC. Protein: CASSWLSSYEQYF.

This rearrangement joins TRBV5-5 to TRBJ2-5; TRBD1 aligns across 7 bases. Germline V gene sequence: CDR1 SGHKS, CDR2 YYEKEE (reference sequence). The CDR3 loop spans 15 amino acids. Trimming cost V 4 bases and J 1 base; bases outside gene matches: 7. The CDR3 sequence is CASSPLGQPQETQYF. CDR3 nucleotide sequence: TGTGCCAGCAGCCCCTTGGGACAGCCCCAAGAGACCCAGTACTTC.

The chain links TRBV4-3 to TRBJ2-3; D gene ambiguous. With 0 bases removed from V and 0 bases from J, the gap between germline ends came to 10 bases. The CDR3 is made up of 16 amino acids. CDR1 LGHNA and CDR2 YSLEER come from the germline V gene. CDR3 sequence (DNA): TGCGCCAGCAGCCAAGATTGGCTGGCTAGCACAGATACGCAGTATTTT. Translated: CASSQDWLASTDTQYF.

The rearrangement uses TRBV7-3 and TRBJ2-1, with 11 bases matching TRBD2. From germline, CDR1 is SGHTA and CDR2 FQGTGA. V was pared by 5 bases and J by 3 bases, with 12 bases of the junction left unmatched. This CDR3 region has 18 residues. The CDR3 loop is CASSPSETSGKDYNEQFF. In DNA, the CDR3 is TGTGCCAGCAGCCCTAGCGAGACTAGCGGGAAAGACTACAATGAGCAGTTCTTC. The whole variable domain, remainder taken from reference TRBV7-3 and TRBJ2-1, is GAGVSQTPSNKVTEKGKYVELRCDPISGHTALYWYRQSLGQGPEFLIYFQGTGAADDSGLPNDRFFAVRPEGSVSTLKIQRTERGDSAVYLCASSPSETSGKDYNEQFFGPGTRLTVL.

J is TRBJ2-1 and V is TRBV6-1, with D possibly matching TRBD2 (5 bases). The CDR3 totals 15 residues. Germline V gives CDR1 MNHNS, CDR2 SASEGT. The V end was cut by 6 bases, the J end by 5 bases, with 17 bases between. CDR3 in amino acids: CASRDLAFTDNEQFF. Here the CDR3 DNA reads TGTGCCAGCAGGGACTTAGCTTTCACCGACAATGAGCAGTTCTTC.

The chain is built from TRBV27 and TRBJ1-1; D gene uncertain. With 5 bases removed from V and 1 base from J, the gap between germline ends came to 11 bases. The germline V gene encodes CDR1 MNHEY and CDR2 SMNVEV (reference sequence). This CDR3 comprises 14 residues. The CDR3 DNA is TGTGCCAGCAGTCCGCGGTCCGCGAACACTGAAGCTTTCTTT. This translates into CASSPRSANTEAFF.

The DNA of the CDR3 is TGTGCCACCAGCAGAGATCGGACAAGCAATCAGCCCCAGCATTTT. It codes for CATSRDRTSNQPQHF. This chain connects TRBV15 to TRBJ1-5, with D maybe TRBD1 (5 bases). Germline V CDR1 and CDR2: LNHNV, YYDKDF (reference sequence). The CDR3 consists of 15 residues. The germline V and J ends were trimmed by 0 bases and 1 base, with 7 bases remaining between them.

The chain recombines TRBV28 with TRBJ2-7, with no clear D. Germline values: CDR1 MDHEN, CDR2 SYDVKM. With 5 bases removed from V and 3 bases from J, the gap between germline ends came to 14 bases. There are 14 residues in the CDR3. CDR3 protein: CASSPPGNGYEQYF. The CDR3 DNA is TGTGCCAGCAGTCCCCCAGGAAACGGCTACGAGCAGTACTTC.

On this clone itself: This specimen includes other DNA sequences encoding the same CDR3. The chain links TRBV4-3 to TRBJ1-3; no clear D gene. Deletions cut 1 base from V and 0 bases from J, with 10 bases between. This CDR3 has 16 amino acids. CDR1 and CDR2 (germline): LGHNA, YSLEER. The CDR3 sequence is CASSQGTASSGNTIYF. CDR3 in DNA: TGCGCCAGCAGCCAAGGCACGGCTAGCTCTGGAAACACCATATATTTT.

J is TRBJ1-2 and V is TRBV30; D not resolved. The CDR3 extends over 9 amino acids. Germline CDR1 GTSNPN, CDR2 SVGIG (reference sequence). The V end was cut by 0 bases, the J end by 11 bases, with 4 bases between. The CDR3 is CAWSVYYTF. Here the CDR3 DNA reads TGTGCCTGGAGTGTGTATTACACCTTC. The complete variable domain, with remaining parts taken from reference TRBV30 and TRBJ1-2, reads SQTIHQWPATLVQPVGSPLSLECTVEGTSNPNLYWYRQAAGRGLQLLFYSVGIGQISSEVPQNLSASRPQDRQFILSSKKLLLSDSGFYLCAWSVYYTFGSGTRLTVV.

This clone has just one count. V and J are TRBV29-1 and TRBJ2-3; 9 bases fit TRBD2. Losses at the gene ends were 8 bases for V and 0 bases for J; bases not matched to a gene: 9. The CDR3 has 15 amino acids. CDR1 is SQVTM, CDR2 ANQGSEA, per germline. Here the CDR3 DNA reads TGCAGCTCTAAGCGGGAGGTACCTAGCACAGATACGCAGTATTTT. Translation gives CSSKREVPSTDTQYF.